The 27 T cell receptor beta chains below all came from one sample that was sequenced in a study of blood T cells in healthy people across ages. Primed by a sample-barcoded 5' primer and a J-beta primer mix, a second PCR proceeded for roughly 6 to 12 cycles. One entry per CDR3 protein results from TCRdb running MiXCR on the 5' RACE reads. The sample lists over 700,000 distinct CDR3 sequences; about 53% were seen once. The sequenced sample consisted of blood. Receptors were obtained from a man older than 75 in good health.

The V call is TRBV5-1, the J call TRBJ2-7, with a possible D match to TRBD1 (6 bases). The germline gives CDR1 SGHRS, CDR2 YFSETQ. The CDR3 has 13 residues. V was pared by 5 bases and J by 2 bases, with 11 bases between. The CDR3 reads CASRPQGTYEQYF. The DNA of the CDR3 is TGCGCCAGCAGGCCCCAGGGGACCTACGAGCAGTACTTC.

There are a few counts of this clonotype. V gene TRBV5-6 combines with J gene TRBJ2-3; D is perhaps TRBD1 (6 bases). V lost 6 bases and J 14 bases, leaving 25 bases between the germline ends. There are 14 residues in the CDR3. The V gene's germline CDR1 is SGHDT and CDR2 YYEEEE. CDR3: CASTPGTMHRYAYF. In nucleotides, the CDR3 is TGTGCCAGCACCCCGGGGACAATGCACAGATACGCGTATTTT.

This clonotype has a single count. The chain joins TRBV5-6 to TRBJ2-1; 12 nucleotides align to TRBD2. From germline, CDR1 is SGHDT and CDR2 YYEEEE. J lost 5 bases, V lost 3 bases, and 9 bases had no gene match. The length of the CDR3 is 17 residues. CDR3 loop: CASSSNHRLAGDNEQFF. The CDR3 DNA reads TGTGCCAGCAGCTCCAATCACCGACTAGCGGGAGACAATGAGCAGTTCTTC.

This sequence joins TRBV28 and TRBJ1-2; D ambiguous. The CDR3 extends over 11 amino acids. CDR1 is MDHEN and CDR2 is SYDVKM in the germline V gene. Trimming removed 7 bases at V and 5 bases at J, with 8 bases between. CDR3 protein: CASTTSYGYTF. The CDR3 nucleotides read TGTGCCAGCACGACCAGTTATGGCTACACCTTC.

Note on this clonotype: At one end the junction does not follow the germline gene, possibly because of a read error. CDR3 sequence (DNA): TGTGACACCAGGCCGACGGGACTAACCGGGGAGCTGTTTTTT. This gives the protein CDTRPTGLTGELFF. The chain joins TRBV24-1 to TRBJ2-2, with 7 bases identical to TRBD2. Per the germline V gene, CDR1 is KGHDR and CDR2 is SFDVKD. This CDR3 has 14 amino acids.

This clonotype was seen once. The rearrangement joins TRBV24-1 to TRBJ2-4; D not resolved. The J call may be mistaken, given a closer DNA end match to TRBJ2-7. Germline V gene sequence: CDR1 KGHDR, CDR2 SFDVKD. The CDR3 has 16 amino acids. Written as DNA, the CDR3 is TGTGCCACCAGTGATTCAAGACTGACTCGGTTGGACGAGCAGTACTTC. Translated: CATSDSRLTRLDEQYF.

This chain joins TRBV20-1 and TRBJ2-4; maybe TRBD2 (6 bases). There are 18 residues in the CDR3. V was cut by 0 bases and J by 4 bases, with 22 bases left in between. Germline V CDR1 and CDR2: DFQATT, SNEGSKA (reference sequence). CDR3 in amino acids: CSARDRRRPTGEKNIQYF. In DNA, the CDR3 is TGCAGTGCTAGAGATCGTCGGCGACCCACGGGGGAGAAAAACATTCAGTACTTC.

This clonotype was seen a few times. The chain links TRBV15 to TRBJ2-5; D possibly uses TRBD1 or TRBD2 (6 bases each). The CDR3 length is 13 residues. V lost 0 bases and J 12 bases, leaving 14 bases between the germline ends. Germline CDR1 reads LNHNV; CDR2 reads YYDKDF (reference sequence). The chain's CDR3 is CATSRDQGTGEYF. The CDR3 nucleotides are TGTGCCACCAGCAGAGATCAGGGGACGGGGGAGTACTTC.

The sample holds many counts of this clonotype. One junction end disagrees with the germline gene, perhaps due to a read error. CDR3 sequence (DNA): TGTGCCAGCAGGCAAGAGTCTAAGGGTACCTACAATGAGCAGTTCTTC. It is translated as CASRQESKGTYNEQFF. The rearrangement links TRBV3-1 to TRBJ2-1, with D hard to call. In germline, CDR1 is LGHDT, CDR2 YNNKEL (reference sequence). There are 16 residues in the CDR3.

This clonotype was recorded only once. The chain recombines TRBV25-1 with TRBJ2-1; tentative D call: TRBD1 (5 bases). This CDR3 has 15 amino acids. The V gene's germline CDR1 is MGHDK and CDR2 SYGVNS. V lost 2 bases and J 8 bases, leaving 16 bases between the germline ends. The CDR3 loop reads CASSEPATRADEQFF. The CDR3 nucleotides read TGTGCCAGCAGTGAACCGGCGACCAGGGCGGATGAGCAGTTCTTC. Together with reference TRBV25-1 and TRBJ2-1, the CDR3 gives the full variable domain: EADIYQTPRYLVIGTGKKITLECSQTMGHDKMYWYQQDPGMELHLIHYSYGVNSTEKGDLSSESTVSRIRTEHFPLTLESARPSHTSQYLCASSEPATRADEQFFGPGTRLTVL.

The chain links TRBV5-1 to TRBJ2-1; 7 bases align to TRBD2. The CDR3 has 17 amino acids. Germline CDR1 reads SGHRS; CDR2 reads YFSETQ. The V and J ends lost 0 bases and 0 bases, in that order; junction bases with no gene match: 6. The CDR3, as DNA: TGCGCCAGCAGCTTGGCAGGCGGGAGTCTCTCCTACAATGAGCAGTTCTTC. As protein: CASSLAGGSLSYNEQFF.

The CDR3 nucleotides are TGTGCCAGCAGTTACACCGGACAGGGATTTGCAACTAATGAAAAACTGTTTTTT. This codes for CASSYTGQGFATNEKLFF. The J gene is TRBJ1-4, the V gene TRBV6-2 or TRBV6-3; 8 bases line up with TRBD1. The CDR3 loop spans 18 amino acids. With V trimmed by 2 bases and J by 0 bases, 8 bases remained unmatched. Germline CDR1 and CDR2: MNHEY and SVGEGT.

The rearrangement links TRBV18 to TRBJ2-7, with unresolved D. The CDR3 is made up of 13 amino acids. The V gene lost 3 bases and the J gene lost 3 bases, with 9 bases spanning the gap. Germline CDR1 and CDR2: KGHSH and LQKENI. CDR3 nucleotide sequence: TGTGCCAGCTCACCCGGGTCCTACTACGAGCAGTACTTC. Translated, it gives CASSPGSYYEQYF.

V usage is TRBV20-1 and J usage is TRBJ2-7, with TRBD1 matching over 7 bases. The CDR3 runs to 14 residues. V lost 6 bases, J lost 0 bases, and 8 bases stayed unmatched. Germline assignment: CDR1 DFQATT and CDR2 SNEGSKA (reference sequence). The CDR3 spells CSADRDSSSYEQYF. CDR3 nucleotides: TGCAGTGCGGACCGGGACAGCAGCTCCTACGAGCAGTACTTC.

A few counts support this clonotype. This sequence joins TRBV21-1 and TRBJ1-6. TRBV21-1 is given as a pseudogene. The CDR3 runs to 13 residues. CDR3 in DNA: TGTGCCAGCAGCAAGAATGTACGGAGACCCCTCCACTTT. It is translated as CASSKNVRRPLHF.

The J gene is TRBJ2-5, the V gene TRBV3-1, with D possibly matching TRBD2 (5 bases). V lost 1 base and J lost 0, with 15 bases in between. This CDR3 is 17 amino acids long. Germline loops: CDR1 LGHDT, CDR2 YNNKEL (reference sequence). The CDR3 sequence: CASSQVISGGNQETQYF. The DNA of the CDR3 is TGTGCCAGCAGCCAAGTGATCAGCGGAGGAAACCAAGAGACCCAGTACTTC.

The chain joins TRBV7-2 to TRBJ1-2; 9 nucleotides agree with TRBD1. The CDR3 length is 15 residues. V shed 0 bases, J shed 5 bases, and the junction held 4 bases outside the gene matches. Germline CDR1 and CDR2: SGHTA and FQGNSA. The CDR3 DNA reads as TGTGCCAGCAGCTTAGCGGGGACAGGGTTTTATGGCTACACCTTC. Amino acid sequence: CASSLAGTGFYGYTF.

This chain links TRBV7-9 with TRBJ1-4; 11 bases match TRBD1. CDR3 length: 17 amino acids. Trimming at V came to 5 bases and at J to 4 bases, leaving 9 bases not matched to a gene. CDR1 and CDR2 (germline): SEHNR, FQNEAQ (reference sequence). The DNA for the CDR3 is TGTGCCAGCAGCCGAAGGACAGGGGGCGCCGGTAATGAAAAACTGTTTTTT. This codes for CASSRRTGGAGNEKLFF.

The chain uses TRBV3-1 and TRBJ2-7; D unresolved. V shed 3 bases and J shed 3 bases, with 15 bases lying between them. The CDR3 has 15 residues. Germline V CDR1 and CDR2: LGHDT, YNNKEL (reference sequence). The CDR3 coding sequence is TGTGCCAGCAGCCAGGATACCCAGCCCCTCTACGAGCAGTACTTC. This gives the protein CASSQDTQPLYEQYF.

The chain uses TRBV2 and TRBJ2-4; the D is unclear. Matching the DNA end better, TRBJ2-5 makes the J call doubtful. Germline values: CDR1 SNHLY, CDR2 FYNNEI. This CDR3 contains 14 residues. The CDR3 region is CASIHGTYQETQYF. The CDR3 DNA is TGTGCCAGCATTCACGGAACGTATCAAGAGACCCAGTACTTC.

The genes are TRBV12-3 or TRBV12-4 and TRBJ2-1; TRBD2 is a possible D gene (7 bases). V was shortened by 3 bases and J by 2 bases, with 11 bases between the two germline ends. This CDR3 contains 15 residues. Here the CDR3 reads CASSLRGRTYNEQFF. Here the CDR3 DNA reads TGTGCCAGCAGTTTGCGGGGGCGCACCTACAATGAGCAGTTCTTC.

The chain links TRBV12-3 or TRBV12-4 to TRBJ2-1; 8 nucleotides align to TRBD2. With 3 bases clipped from V and 10 bases from J, the junction kept 5 bases outside the gene matches. The CDR3 is 13 amino acids. The CDR3 DNA sequence: TGTGCCAGCAGTTTCCTTTTAGCGGGGGAGCAGTTCTTC. Translated, it gives CASSFLLAGEQFF.

This clonotype was found a few times. The CDR3 DNA is TGCGCCAGCAGCCAAGTAACTAGTCTGTACAATGAGCAGTTCTTC. Its protein product is CASSQVTSLYNEQFF. This chain uses TRBV4-1 with TRBJ2-1; D may be TRBD2 (5 bases). In germline, CDR1 is MGHRA, CDR2 YSYEKL. The CDR3 sequence is 15 residues long. V was shortened by 1 base and J by 4 bases, with 11 bases between the two germline ends.

This sequence joins TRBV28 and TRBJ2-5, with D uncertain. With the DNA end fitting TRBJ2-7 better, the J assignment may be wrong. From germline, CDR1 is MDHEN and CDR2 SYDVKM. The CDR3 contains 13 residues. Here the CDR3 reads CASSPQVPYEQYF. CDR3 in DNA: TGTGCCAGCAGCCCCCAGGTTCCCTACGAGCAGTACTTC.

The chain recombines TRBV4-1 with TRBJ2-1, with a weak D call TRBD2 (6 bases). Germline V gene sequence: CDR1 MGHRA, CDR2 YSYEKL. Trimming took off 0 bases at V and 8 bases at J, with 14 bases between the two ends. The CDR3 extends over 15 amino acids. The chain's CDR3 is CASSQDEGTGDEQFF. The CDR3, as DNA: TGCGCCAGCAGCCAAGACGAGGGCACGGGGGATGAGCAGTTCTTC.

This sequence joins TRBV28 and TRBJ2-6; possible D gene TRBD1, 5 bases. V lost 7 bases and J 2 bases, leaving 15 bases between the germline ends. The CDR3 runs 16 residues. Germline V gene lookup returns CDR1 MDHEN and CDR2 SYDVKM. CDR3 bases: TGTGCCAGCACCTCGTTCCAGGGTGCTGGGGCCAACGTCCTGACTTTC. It specifies CASTSFQGAGANVLTF.

A note on this clonotype: A read error may produce the germline difference seen at one junction end. The chain couples TRBV20-1 to TRBJ2-5; possible D gene TRBD1, 5 bases. The germline V gene has CDR1 DFQATT and CDR2 SNEGSKA (reference sequence). This CDR3 has 13 residues. The CDR3 nucleotides read TGCGGTGCTTATTCACAGGTTCGGGAGACCCAGTACTTC. It translates to CGAYSQVRETQYF.